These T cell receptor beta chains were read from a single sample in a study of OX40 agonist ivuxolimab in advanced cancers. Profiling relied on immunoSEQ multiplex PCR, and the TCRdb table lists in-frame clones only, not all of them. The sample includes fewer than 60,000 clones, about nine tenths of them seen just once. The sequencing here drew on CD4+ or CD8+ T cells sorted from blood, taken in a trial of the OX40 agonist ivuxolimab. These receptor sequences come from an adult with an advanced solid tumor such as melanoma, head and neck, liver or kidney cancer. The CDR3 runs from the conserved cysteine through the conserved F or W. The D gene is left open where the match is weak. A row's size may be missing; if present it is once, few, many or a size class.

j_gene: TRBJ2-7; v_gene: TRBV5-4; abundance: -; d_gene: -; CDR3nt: TGTGCCAGCAGCTTGTCTGGAGCCGAGCAGTACTTC; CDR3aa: CASSLSGAEQYF
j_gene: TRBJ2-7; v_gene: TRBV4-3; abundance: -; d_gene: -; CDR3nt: TGCGCCAGCAGCCAGGCGGGTGGACAGCAGTACTTC; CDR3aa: CASSQAGGQQYF
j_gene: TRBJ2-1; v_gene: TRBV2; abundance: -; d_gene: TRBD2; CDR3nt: TGTGCCAGCTTTGGGCAGCGGGAGGAGGATGAGCAGTTCTTC; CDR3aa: CASFGQREEDEQFF
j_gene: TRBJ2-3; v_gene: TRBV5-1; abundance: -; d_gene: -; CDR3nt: TGCGCCAGCTCTGAGGGAGTAGATACGCAGTATTTT; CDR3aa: CASSEGVDTQYF
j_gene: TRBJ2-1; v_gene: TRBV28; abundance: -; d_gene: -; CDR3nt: TGTGCCAGCAGTCTACGGGGAGCCCCCTCTAACTACAATGAGCAGTTCTTC; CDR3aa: CASSLRGAPSNYNEQFF
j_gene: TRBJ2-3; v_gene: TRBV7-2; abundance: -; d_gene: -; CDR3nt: TGTGCCAGCAGCTTAGTCGGTAGTGGTGATACGCAGTATTTT; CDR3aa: CASSLVGSGDTQYF
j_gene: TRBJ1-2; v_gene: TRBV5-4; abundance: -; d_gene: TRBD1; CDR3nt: TGTGCCAGCAGCTTGTTACAGGGGACTCGTTCTAGCTATGGCTACACCTTC; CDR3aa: CASSLLQGTRSSYGYTF
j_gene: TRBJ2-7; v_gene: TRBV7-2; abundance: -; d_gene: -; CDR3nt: TGTGCCAGCACCATATGGGGGCGGAACGAGCAGTACTTC; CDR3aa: CASTIWGRNEQYF
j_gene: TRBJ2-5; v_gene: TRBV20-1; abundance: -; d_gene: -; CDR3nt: TGCAGTGCTACTCAAGAGACCCAGTACTTC; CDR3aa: CSATQETQYF
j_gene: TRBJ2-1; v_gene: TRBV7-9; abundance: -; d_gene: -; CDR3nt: TGTGCCAGCAGCCGCGGACTTTTCAATGAGCAGTTCTTC; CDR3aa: CASSRGLFNEQFF
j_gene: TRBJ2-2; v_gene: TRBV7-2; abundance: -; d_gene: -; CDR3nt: TGTGCCAGCAGCTTAATACAACACACCGGGGAGCTGTTTTTT; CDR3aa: CASSLIQHTGELFF
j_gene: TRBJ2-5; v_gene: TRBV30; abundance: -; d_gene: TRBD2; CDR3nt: TGTGCCTGGAGTGTGACTAGCGGGAGGGCCTGGGAGACCCAGTACTTC; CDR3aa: CAWSVTSGRAWETQYF
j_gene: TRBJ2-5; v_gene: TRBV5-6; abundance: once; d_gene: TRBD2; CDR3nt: TGTGCCAGCAGCCGCCGGACTAGCGGGAGGTTAGGAGAGACCCAGTACTTC; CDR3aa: CASSRRTSGRLGETQYF
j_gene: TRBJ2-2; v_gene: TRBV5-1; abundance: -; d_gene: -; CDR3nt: TGCGCCAGCATATATCGGCCGAACACCGGGGAGCTGTTTTTT; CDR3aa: CASIYRPNTGELFF
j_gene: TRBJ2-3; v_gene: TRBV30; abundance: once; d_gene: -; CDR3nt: TGTGCCTGGGACGGTGCTAGCACAGATACGCAGTATTTT; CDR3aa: CAWDGASTDTQYF
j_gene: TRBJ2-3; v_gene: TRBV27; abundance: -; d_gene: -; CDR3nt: TGTGCCACTTTAAAGGGAAGGGGGATTTTTGCGGGCCCCGGTCCAGATACGCAGTATTTT; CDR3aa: CATLKGRGIFAGPGPDTQYF
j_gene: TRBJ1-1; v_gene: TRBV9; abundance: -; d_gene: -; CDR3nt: TGTGCCAGCAGCGGACGGACTGCGAACACTGAAGCTTTCTTT; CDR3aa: CASSGRTANTEAFF
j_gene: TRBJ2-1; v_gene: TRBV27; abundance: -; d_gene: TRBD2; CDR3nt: TGTGCCAGCAGCCCTCGACTAGCGGGAGCTAATGAGCAGTTCTTC; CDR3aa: CASSPRLAGANEQFF
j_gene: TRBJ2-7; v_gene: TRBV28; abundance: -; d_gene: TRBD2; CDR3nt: TGTGCCAGCACCCCCTATAGCGGGAGGTCCTACGAGCAGTACTTC; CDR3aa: CASTPYSGRSYEQYF
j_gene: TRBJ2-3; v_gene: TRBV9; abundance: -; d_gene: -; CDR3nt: TGTGCCAGCAGCCCACCGCCCAGCGGAGGAAGGAGCACAGATACGCAGTATTTT; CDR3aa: CASSPPPSGGRSTDTQYF
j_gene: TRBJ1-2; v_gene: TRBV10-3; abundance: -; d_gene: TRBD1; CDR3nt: TGTGCCATCAGTGAGTCGAAGCCAGGGGGCGCGCGGGGCTACACCTTC; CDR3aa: CAISESKPGGARGYTF
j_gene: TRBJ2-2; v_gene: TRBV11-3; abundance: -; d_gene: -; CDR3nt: TGTGCCAGCAGCTTAGGTGACATGACCGGGGAGCTGTTTTTT; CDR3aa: CASSLGDMTGELFF
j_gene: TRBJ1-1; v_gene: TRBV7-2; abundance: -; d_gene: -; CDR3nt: TGTGCCACAGGGACGGTGAACACTGAAGCTTTCTTT; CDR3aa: CATGTVNTEAFF
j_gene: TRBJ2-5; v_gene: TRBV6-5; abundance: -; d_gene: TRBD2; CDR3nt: TGTGCCAGCAGCCTAGCGGGAGGGCCGGGGGAGACCCAGTACTTC; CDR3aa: CASSLAGGPGETQYF